This TCR beta chain was captured by sequencing in a study of blood T cell repertoires in COVID-19. Study overall: The samples span acute and convalescent COVID-19 from the United States, Italy and Spain. PBMCs, B-cell-depleted T cells, or T cells were the source of the cDNA or gDNA that made up the material.

In the source study's methods: Nucleated cell number was recorded as an estimate derived from reference gene primer amplification. Sequenced by immunoSEQ multiplex PCR; TCRdb stores in-frame clones only, minus some. V and J calls and clone size are those listed in that table; D and trimming were worked out from the DNA. The data show 45,000 to 60,000 clones, roughly nine tenths seen once. The CDR3 is made up of 15 amino acids. What was sequenced was peripheral blood. The clonotype was recovered from a human donor in a cohort sampled during active COVID-19. The genes are TRBV21-1 and TRBJ1-1; TRBD1 is the table's D call, not checked against the DNA. TRBV21-1 is deemed a pseudogene. In nucleotides, the CDR3 is TGTGCCAGCAGCAAACTACAGGGGGCGCCCACTGAAGCTTTCTTT. Its translation: CASSKLQGAPTEAFF.